The 23 T cell receptor beta chains reported below all come from one sample, sequenced in a study of T cell responses to AZD1222 COVID-19 vaccine. Clones were sequenced by immunoSEQ multiplex PCR, and TCRdb holds only the in-frame ones, with some missing. The data contain about 180,000 clones, about 90% of them singletons. The sequencing used peripheral blood, collected on day 0 of AZD1222 vaccination. The receptors stem from an adult in good health.

This sequence joins TRBV6-5 and TRBJ2-1; 13 bases agree with TRBD2. This CDR3 has 15 residues. The trim removed 6 bases at V and 9 bases at J, leaving 8 bases unmatched. CDR1 and CDR2 from the germline V gene are MNHEY and SVGAGI. CDR3 residues: CASRTGTSGISEQFF. As DNA, the CDR3 is TGTGCCAGCAGGACGGGGACTAGCGGGATTTCTGAGCAGTTCTTC.

The chain couples TRBV11-2 to TRBJ2-3; 10 bases fit TRBD2. This CDR3 has 16 amino acids. The V gene's germline CDR1 is SGHAT and CDR2 FQNNGV. V was pared by 5 bases and J by 0 bases, with 5 bases of the junction left unmatched. The CDR3 protein is CASSPGLALSTDTQYF. The CDR3 DNA reads as TGTGCCAGCAGCCCGGGACTAGCGCTGAGCACAGATACGCAGTATTTT.

This clone was counted only a few times. This chain joins TRBV5-4 and TRBJ1-2; D remains ambiguous. Germline V gene data show CDR1 as SGHNT and CDR2 as YYREEE (reference sequence). The CDR3 is 15 amino acids. V lost 4 bases and J lost 5, with 18 bases in between. In DNA form, the CDR3 reads TGTGCCAGCAGCCCCGCTCGGGAGGTGGGTTATGGCTACACCTTC. It translates to CASSPAREVGYGYTF.

This chain connects TRBV11-2 to TRBJ1-3; 8 nucleotides line up with TRBD1. Germline CDR1 SGHAT, CDR2 FQNNGV. V was pared by 4 bases and J by 7 bases, with 6 bases of the junction left unmatched. The CDR3 has 14 residues. The CDR3 DNA reads as TGTGCCAGCAGCTCGAGCCCAGGGGGCAACACCATATATTTT. The encoded protein is CASSSSPGGNTIYF.

The chain is built from TRBV18 and TRBJ2-7, with D uncertain. Trimming stripped 4 bases from V and 5 bases from J, with 12 bases between. Germline V gene lookup returns CDR1 KGHSH and CDR2 LQKENI. CDR3 length equals 13 residues. The CDR3 is CASSQKRNNEQYF. The CDR3 nucleotides are TGTGCCAGCTCACAAAAAAGGAACAACGAGCAGTACTTC.

This chain joins TRBV10-3 and TRBJ1-5, with D possibly being TRBD1 (5 bases). V lost 10 bases and J 7 bases, leaving 17 bases between the germline ends. The CDR3 has 13 residues. Germline CDR1 and CDR2: ENHRY and SYGVKD. The DNA for the CDR3 is TGTGCCAGCAGGGATGGGGCCGGGCAGCCCCAGCATTTT. Translation gives CASRDGAGQPQHF.

This chain joins TRBV29-1 and TRBJ1-2; D is unresolved. The germline V and J ends were trimmed by 6 bases and 3 bases, with 17 bases remaining between them. The CDR3 spans 14 residues. The germline V gene has CDR1 SQVTM and CDR2 ANQGSEA. CDR3 loop: CSVGPEWRDYGYTF. The CDR3 nucleotides read TGCAGCGTCGGACCGGAGTGGAGGGACTATGGCTACACCTTC.

A single count supports this clone. The rearrangement joins TRBV6-1 to TRBJ2-3, with 9 positions matching TRBD2. The V and J ends lost 2 bases and 2 bases, in that order; junction bases with no gene match: 8. The length of the CDR3 is 17 residues. CDR1 is MNHNS, CDR2 SASEGT, per germline. The CDR3 protein is CASSERWRGGYTDTQYF. Here the CDR3 DNA reads TGTGCCAGCAGTGAAAGGTGGCGGGGGGGATACACAGATACGCAGTATTTT.

The chain couples TRBV28 to TRBJ1-2; no definite D call. The CDR3 has 12 residues. V was trimmed by 3 bases and J by 8 bases, leaving 10 bases between them. Germline V gene lookup returns CDR1 MDHEN and CDR2 SYDVKM. The CDR3 sequence is CASSFKGMGYTF. CDR3 coding DNA: TGTGCCAGCAGTTTTAAGGGTATGGGCTACACCTTC.

The table lists this clone with a few counts. In nucleotides, the CDR3 is TGTGCCTGGAGTGTCTACAGGAGGAACACTGAAGCTTTCTTT. This codes for CAWSVYRRNTEAFF. The chain carries TRBV30 and TRBJ1-1, with a weak D call TRBD1 (5 bases). CDR1 and CDR2 (germline): GTSNPN, SVGIG (reference sequence). CDR3 length equals 14 residues. V lost 0 bases to trimming and J lost 1 base, with 9 bases between them.

In nucleotides, the CDR3 is TGTGCCAGCAGCGTAGGATCCCAGGGCTACAATGAGCAGTTCTTC. It codes for CASSVGSQGYNEQFF. The chain couples TRBV9 to TRBJ2-1, with a tentative D call TRBD1 (5 bases). Looked up from germline, CDR1 is SGDLS and CDR2 is YYNGEE. The V end lost 0 bases, the J end lost 3 bases, and 10 bases lay between the germline ends. The CDR3 is 15 residues long.

In its sample, this clone was seen once. V is TRBV5-1 and J is TRBJ2-7; D not resolved. The germline V gene encodes CDR1 SGHRS and CDR2 YFSETQ. Trimming pared 0 bases from V and 4 bases from J, leaving 5 bases between. The CDR3 totals 12 residues. This CDR3 is CASSLVSYEQYF. For the CDR3, the DNA is TGCGCCAGCAGCTTGGTCAGTTACGAGCAGTACTTC.

This chain links TRBV28 with TRBJ1-5; maybe TRBD1 (5 bases). CDR1 is MDHEN and CDR2 is SYDVKM in the germline V gene. The ends were cut back, 7 bases at V and 1 base at J, with 8 bases in the middle. CDR3 size: 13 residues. CDR3: CASMRGSNQPQHF. In DNA, the CDR3 is TGTGCCAGCATGCGGGGGAGCAATCAGCCCCAGCATTTT. Looking up the rest from reference TRBV28 and TRBJ1-5 gives the full variable domain: DVKVTQSSRYLVKRTGEKVFLECVQDMDHENMFWYRQDPGLGLRLIYFSYDVKMKEKGDIPEGYSVSREKKERFSLILESASTNQTSMYLCASMRGSNQPQHFGDGTRLSIL.

This clone was seen only once. The chain combines TRBV19 with TRBJ1-6; TRBD1 aligns across 8 bases. Germline V CDR1 and CDR2: LNHDA, SQIVND (reference sequence). The CDR3 is 14 residues long. The trim removed 4 bases at V and 8 bases at J, leaving 4 bases unmatched. This CDR3 reads CASSTRTGHSPLHF. The CDR3 DNA is TGTGCCAGTAGTACCCGGACAGGGCATTCACCCCTCCACTTT.

The chain couples TRBV18 to TRBJ2-7, with 12 bases fitting TRBD2. Germline V gene lookup returns CDR1 KGHSH and CDR2 LQKENI. V lost 5 bases to trimming and J lost 6 bases; unmatched junction nucleotides: 5. The CDR3 sequence is 14 residues long. The CDR3 region is CASSSLAGGREQYF. In nucleotides, the CDR3 is TGTGCCAGCTCATCCCTAGCGGGGGGGCGCGAGCAGTACTTC.

The rearrangement links TRBV3-1 (or the pseudogene TRBV3-2) to TRBJ2-2, with 7 nucleotides matching TRBD2. Germline CDR1 is LGHDT and CDR2 is YNNKEL (reference sequence). The CDR3 spans 15 residues. The V segment lost 2 bases and the J segment 3 bases; nucleotides outside the gene matches: 3. The CDR3 loop reads CASSQSAGDTGELFF. CDR3 coding DNA: TGTGCCAGCAGCCAATCGGCGGGGGACACCGGGGAGCTGTTTTTT.

The chain is built from TRBV5-1 and TRBJ2-2, with 9 positions matching TRBD1. Losses at the gene ends were 3 bases for V and 4 bases for J; bases not matched to a gene: 4. Germline CDR1 is SGHRS and CDR2 is YFSETQ. This CDR3 region has 15 residues. The chain's CDR3 is CASSWGTGSTGELFF. DNA for the CDR3: TGCGCCAGCAGCTGGGGGACAGGGAGCACCGGGGAGCTGTTTTTT.

The V call is TRBV30, the J call TRBJ1-1; D is unresolved. The CDR3 is 13 residues long. The germline V gene encodes CDR1 GTSNPN and CDR2 SVGIG (reference sequence). V lost 7 bases, J lost 2 bases, and 14 bases lay in between. The CDR3 is CASQDGPNTEAFF. The CDR3 bases are TGTGCCTCCCAGGACGGCCCTAACACTGAAGCTTTCTTT.

J is TRBJ2-7 and V is TRBV27, with a tentative D call TRBD1 (6 bases). CDR1 and CDR2 (germline): MNHEY, SMNVEV (reference sequence). CDR3 size: 15 residues. The V and J ends lost 4 bases and 3 bases respectively, with 16 bases between them. In DNA form, the CDR3 reads TGTGCCAGCAGTTCTTGGACAGTGAGGAACTACGAGCAGTACTTC. Protein: CASSSWTVRNYEQYF.

V and J are TRBV9 and TRBJ1-2; D gene ambiguous. The germline CDR1 and CDR2 sequences are SGDLS and YYNGEE. The CDR3 totals 13 residues. The V and J ends lost 2 bases and 4 bases respectively, with 9 bases between them. The CDR3: CASSVGRSYGYTF. In nucleotides, the CDR3 is TGTGCCAGCAGCGTTGGCAGATCCTATGGCTACACCTTC.

The rearrangement uses TRBV10-1 and TRBJ2-5, with 7 bases identical to TRBD1. The CDR3 covers 13 residues. Losses at the gene ends were 4 bases for V and 7 bases for J; bases not matched to a gene: 6. Germline V gives CDR1 WNHNN, CDR2 SYGVQD (reference sequence). The CDR3 bases are TGCGCCAGCAGTGGAGGGGGCTCTGTGACCCAGTACTTC. As protein: CASSGGGSVTQYF.

V usage is TRBV7-8 and J usage is TRBJ2-5, with 9 nucleotides matching TRBD2. The CDR3 runs 19 residues. Germline-derived CDR1 and CDR2 are SGHVS and FQNEAQ. V lost 1 base, J lost 5 bases, and 17 bases stayed unmatched. The DNA for the CDR3 is TGTGCCAGCAGCTTAGATCGAGTGGGGCTAGCGGGATTTGACGAGACCCAGTACTTC. Translating it yields CASSLDRVGLAGFDETQYF.

The genes are TRBV30 and TRBJ1-2; no clear D gene. The V end lost 0 bases, the J end lost 8 bases, and 13 bases lay between the germline ends. The CDR3 consists of 13 residues. Per germline, CDR1 GTSNPN and CDR2 SVGIG (reference sequence). CDR3 nucleotides: TGTGCCTGGAGTGTATTGGGGTTAGGAGGCTACACCTTC. It is translated as CAWSVLGLGGYTF. The full variable domain, rest sourced from reference TRBV30 and TRBJ1-2, is SQTIHQWPATLVQPVGSPLSLECTVEGTSNPNLYWYRQAAGRGLQLLFYSVGIGQISSEVPQNLSASRPQDRQFILSSKKLLLSDSGFYLCAWSVLGLGGYTFGSGTRLTVV.